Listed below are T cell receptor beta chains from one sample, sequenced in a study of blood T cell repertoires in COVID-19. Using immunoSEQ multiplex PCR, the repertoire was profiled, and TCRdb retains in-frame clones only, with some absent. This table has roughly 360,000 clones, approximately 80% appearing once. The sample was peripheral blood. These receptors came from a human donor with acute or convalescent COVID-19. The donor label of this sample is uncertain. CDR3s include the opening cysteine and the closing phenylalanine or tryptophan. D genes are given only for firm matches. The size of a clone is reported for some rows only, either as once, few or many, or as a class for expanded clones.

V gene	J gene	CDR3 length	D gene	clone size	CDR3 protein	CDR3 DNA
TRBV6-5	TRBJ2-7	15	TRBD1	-	CASRTVGTGDHEQYF	TGTGCCAGCAGAACAGTCGGGACAGGGGACCACGAGCAGTACTTC
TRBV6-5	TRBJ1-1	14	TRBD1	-	CASSSFDRVAEAFF	TGTGCCAGCAGTTCATTCGACAGGGTAGCTGAAGCTTTCTTT
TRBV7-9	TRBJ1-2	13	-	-	CAPLNNRRGGYTF	TGTGCCCCCCTAAATAATCGAAGGGGTGGCTACACCTTC
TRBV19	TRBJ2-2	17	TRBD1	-	CASRILPGQGDTGELFF	TGTGCCAGTAGAATCCTACCGGGACAGGGTGACACCGGGGAGCTGTTTTTT
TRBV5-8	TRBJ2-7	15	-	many	CASSLGQLVSYEQYF	TGTGCCAGCAGCTTGGGACAGCTGGTCTCCTACGAGCAGTACTTC
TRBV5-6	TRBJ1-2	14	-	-	CASSLGGINYGYTF	TGTGCCAGCAGCTTGGGAGGGATTAACTATGGCTACACCTTC
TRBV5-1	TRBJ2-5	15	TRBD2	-	CASSPSVAGGETQYF	TGCGCCAGCAGCCCTAGTGTAGCGGGAGGGGAGACCCAGTACTTC
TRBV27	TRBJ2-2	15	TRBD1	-	CASSFGTVNTGELFF	TGTGCCAGCAGTTTCGGGACAGTGAACACCGGGGAGCTGTTTTTT
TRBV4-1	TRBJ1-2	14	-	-	CASSQDGRQQPYTF	TGCGCCAGCAGCCAAGATGGAAGACAGCAACCCTACACCTTC
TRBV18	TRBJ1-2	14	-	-	CASSPGAGPYGYTF	TGCGCCAGCTCACCAGGGGCAGGACCCTATGGCTACACCTTC
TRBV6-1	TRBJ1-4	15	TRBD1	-	CASSEGAGGQLKLFF	TGTGCCAGCAGTGAAGGGGCAGGGGGCCAGTTAAAACTGTTTTTT
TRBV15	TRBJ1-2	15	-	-	CATSRELQALYGYTF	TGTGCCACCAGCAGAGAGTTGCAGGCTCTTTATGGCTACACCTTC
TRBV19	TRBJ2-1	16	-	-	CATKSETGVIYNEQFF	TGTGCCACCAAGAGTGAGACAGGCGTTATTTACAATGAGCAGTTCTTC
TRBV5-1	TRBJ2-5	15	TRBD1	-	CASSPLGQGEETQYF	TGCGCCAGCAGCCCCCTCGGACAGGGGGAAGAGACCCAGTACTTC
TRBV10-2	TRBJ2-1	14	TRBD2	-	CASIGTSTGNEQFF	TGCGCCAGCATCGGGACTAGTACCGGCAATGAGCAGTTCTTC
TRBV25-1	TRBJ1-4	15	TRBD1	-	CASSPRGQKGEKLFF	TGTGCCAGCAGCCCTAGGGGACAGAAGGGTGAAAAACTGTTTTTT
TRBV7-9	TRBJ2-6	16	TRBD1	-	CASSLTTGAGANVLTF	TGTGCCAGCAGCTTAACTACAGGGGCTGGGGCCAACGTCCTGACTTTC
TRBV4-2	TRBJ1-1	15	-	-	CASSQGQAGKTEAFF	TGTGCCAGCAGCCAAGGACAGGCAGGGAAAACTGAAGCTTTCTTT
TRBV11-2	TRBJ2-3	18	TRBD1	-	CASSPYSSTDRGGDTQYF	TGTGCCAGCAGCCCTTACTCCTCTACGGACAGGGGGGGAGATACGCAGTATTTT
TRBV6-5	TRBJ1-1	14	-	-	CASSIWGRGAEAFF	TGTGCTAGCAGTATCTGGGGGAGGGGGGCTGAAGCTTTCTTT
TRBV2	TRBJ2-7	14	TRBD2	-	CASRGSGVGAEQYF	TGTGCCAGCAGAGGTAGCGGGGTCGGTGCGGAGCAGTACTTC
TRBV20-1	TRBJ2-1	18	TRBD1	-	CSASSYRGKLMSYNEQFF	TGCAGTGCTAGTTCGTACAGGGGGAAACTGATGTCTTACAATGAGCAGTTCTTC
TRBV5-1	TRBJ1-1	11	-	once	CASSADTEAFF	TGCGCCAGCAGCGCGGACACTGAAGCTTTCTTT
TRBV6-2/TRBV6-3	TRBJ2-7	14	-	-	CASSPSTSYYEQYF	TGTGCCAGCAGTCCCTCCACAAGTTACTACGAGCAGTACTTC
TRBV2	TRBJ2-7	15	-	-	CASSEAAGQSYEQYF	TGTGCCAGCAGTGAAGCGGCCGGACAGTCATACGAGCAGTACTTC
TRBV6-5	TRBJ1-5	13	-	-	CASSSTVNQPQHF	TGTGCCAGCAGTTCGACAGTCAATCAGCCCCAGCATTTT
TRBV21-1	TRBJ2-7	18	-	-	CASSNGPPPSGSVHEQYF	TGTGCCAGCAGCAACGGGCCCCCACCTAGCGGGAGTGTCCACGAGCAGTACTTC
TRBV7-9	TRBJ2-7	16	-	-	CASSSVGGAVSYEQYF	TGTGCCAGCAGCTCTGTGGGGGGGGCAGTTTCCTACGAGCAGTACTTC
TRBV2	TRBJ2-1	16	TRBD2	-	CASSSQGGLVDNEQFF	TGTGCCAGCAGTTCGCAGGGAGGGCTAGTGGACAATGAGCAGTTCTTC
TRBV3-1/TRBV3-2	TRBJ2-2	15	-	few	CASSVTYANTGELFF	TGTGCCAGCAGCGTTACCTACGCGAACACCGGGGAGCTGTTTTTT
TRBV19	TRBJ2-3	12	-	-	CASSLSGDTQYF	TGTGCCAGTAGTCTCAGCGGAGATACGCAGTATTTT
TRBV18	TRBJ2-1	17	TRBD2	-	CASSRGSGGRAVNEQFF	TGTGCCAGCTCACGGGGGTCGGGCGGGAGAGCCGTTAATGAGCAGTTCTTC
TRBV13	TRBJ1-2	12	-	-	CAIRGTGFGYTF	TGTGCCATTAGGGGAACAGGGTTCGGCTACACCTTC
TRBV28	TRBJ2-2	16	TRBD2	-	CASSQIGGARTGELFF	TGTGCCAGCAGCCAGATCGGGGGGGCGCGCACCGGGGAGCTGTTTTTT
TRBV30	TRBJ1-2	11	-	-	CAWSAVYGYTF	TGTGCCTGGAGTGCGGTCTATGGCTACACCTTC
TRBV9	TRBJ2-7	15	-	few	CASSVGGGSGYEQYF	TGTGCCAGCAGCGTAGGGGGGGGCTCGGGGTACGAGCAGTACTTC
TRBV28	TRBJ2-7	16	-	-	CASRSPYVGSGYEQYF	TGTGCCAGCAGATCTCCATACGTTGGGTCGGGCTACGAGCAGTACTTC
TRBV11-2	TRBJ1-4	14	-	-	CASRFSGGTGKLFF	TGTGCCAGCAGATTTTCGGGTGGTACGGGAAAACTGTTTTTT
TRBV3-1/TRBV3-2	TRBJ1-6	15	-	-	CASSPDRFYNSPLHF	TGTGCCAGCAGTCCAGACAGGTTTTATAATTCACCCCTCCACTTT
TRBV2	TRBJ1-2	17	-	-	CASSPNRAALANYGYTF	TGTGCCAGCAGTCCTAACAGGGCCGCTCTGGCAAACTATGGCTACACCTTC
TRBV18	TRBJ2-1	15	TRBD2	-	CASSIQRGAKDEQFF	TGTGCCAGCTCGATCCAGCGGGGAGCGAAGGATGAGCAGTTCTTC
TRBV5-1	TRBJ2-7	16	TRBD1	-	CASSLAGQASSYEQYF	TGCGCCAGCAGCTTGGCCGGACAGGCCAGCTCCTACGAGCAGTACTTC
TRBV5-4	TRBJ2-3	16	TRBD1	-	CASSKDRGLSTDTQYF	TGTGCCAGCAGCAAAGACAGGGGTTTAAGCACAGATACGCAGTATTTT